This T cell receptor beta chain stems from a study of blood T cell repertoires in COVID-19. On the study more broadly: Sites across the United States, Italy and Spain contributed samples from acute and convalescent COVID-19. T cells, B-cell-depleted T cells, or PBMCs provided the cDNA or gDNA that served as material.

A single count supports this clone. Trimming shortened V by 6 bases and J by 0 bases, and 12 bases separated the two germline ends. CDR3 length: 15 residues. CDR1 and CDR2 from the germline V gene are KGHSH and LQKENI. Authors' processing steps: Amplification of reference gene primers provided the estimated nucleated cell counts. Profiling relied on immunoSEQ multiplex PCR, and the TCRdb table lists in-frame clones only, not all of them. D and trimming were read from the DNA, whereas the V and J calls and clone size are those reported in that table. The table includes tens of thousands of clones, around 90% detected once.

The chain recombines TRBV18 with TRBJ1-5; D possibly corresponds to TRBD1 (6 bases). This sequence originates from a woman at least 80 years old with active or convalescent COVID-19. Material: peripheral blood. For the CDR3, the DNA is TGTGCCAGCTCCCCTCAGGGGTTTAGCAATCAGCCCCAGCATTTT. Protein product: CASSPQGFSNQPQHF.